This is a list of T cell receptor beta chains from one sample in a study of blood T cell repertoires in COVID-19. Profiling relied on immunoSEQ multiplex PCR, and the TCRdb table lists in-frame clones only, not all of them. Seen here are under 75,000 clones, around nine tenths observed once, and the top ten hold more than 2%. The source material was peripheral blood. These receptors were taken from a human donor in a cohort sampled during active COVID-19. Each CDR3 is given with its conserved first and last residue. Each record gives: J gene, V gene, CDR3 length, D gene, clone size, CDR3 protein, CDR3 DNA. A D gene is named only where the DNA matches it firmly. Some rows mark clone size as missing; the rest say once, few, many or name a class of expanded clone.

J: TRBJ2-2; V: TRBV10-3; length: 15; D: -; size: -; CDR3: CAIRQPPPNTGELFF; DNA: TGTGCCATTAGACAGCCTCCTCCGAACACCGGGGAGCTGTTTTTT
J: TRBJ2-3; V: TRBV19; length: 11; D: -; size: -; CDR3: CAIRRTDTQYF; DNA: TGTGCCATACGGCGGACAGATACGCAGTATTTT
J: TRBJ2-2; V: TRBV5-4; length: 16; D: TRBD1; size: once; CDR3: CASSWFDRGHTGELFF; DNA: TGTGCCAGCAGCTGGTTCGACAGGGGGCACACCGGGGAGCTGTTTTTT
J: TRBJ1-3; V: TRBV4-3; length: 16; D: -; size: once; CDR3: CASSQNPLSSGNTIYF; DNA: TGCGCCAGCAGCCAAAACCCATTGAGCTCTGGAAACACCATATATTTT
J: TRBJ2-2; V: TRBV5-1; length: 15; D: -; size: -; CDR3: CASSLAMGTTGELFF; DNA: TGCGCCAGCAGCTTGGCCATGGGCACGACCGGGGAGCTGTTTTTT
J: TRBJ1-1; V: TRBV15; length: 16; D: -; size: -; CDR3: CATSDGGRGAWTEAFF; DNA: TGTGCCACCAGCGATGGGGGGAGGGGCGCGTGGACTGAAGCTTTCTTT
J: TRBJ2-1; V: TRBV11-2; length: 17; D: TRBD2; size: -; CDR3: CASSSCDGLARFNEQFF; DNA: TGTGCCAGCAGCTCCTGTGACGGACTAGCGCGATTCAATGAGCAGTTCTTC
J: TRBJ1-1; V: TRBV28; length: 14; D: TRBD1; size: -; CDR3: CASTSTGWKTEAFF; DNA: TGTGCCAGCACCTCGACAGGGTGGAAGACTGAAGCTTTCTTT
J: TRBJ2-7; V: TRBV6-5; length: 14; D: TRBD1; size: -; CDR3: CASSWDRGQGEQYF; DNA: TGTGCCAGCAGTTGGGACAGGGGGCAAGGAGAGCAGTACTTC
J: TRBJ1-1; V: TRBV6-6; length: 12; D: -; size: -; CDR3: CASSSGGTEAFF; DNA: TGTGCCAGCAGTTCTGGAGGAACTGAAGCTTTCTTT
J: TRBJ1-3; V: TRBV19; length: 17; D: -; size: once; CDR3: CASSRSTGFPSGNTIYF; DNA: TGTGCCAGTAGTCGGTCTACAGGATTCCCCTCTGGAAACACCATATATTTT
J: TRBJ1-5; V: TRBV28; length: 15; D: -; size: -; CDR3: CASSFPRARSEPQHF; DNA: TGTGCCAGCAGTTTCCCGAGGGCAAGGAGTGAGCCCCAGCATTTT
J: TRBJ1-5; V: TRBV7-9; length: 16; D: -; size: -; CDR3: CASSLGREGNNQPQHF; DNA: TGTGCCAGCAGCTTAGGTCGGGAGGGAAACAATCAGCCCCAGCATTTT
J: TRBJ2-4; V: TRBV7-2; length: 17; D: -; size: -; CDR3: CASSLALGLSQGNIQYF; DNA: TGTGCCAGCAGCTTAGCGCTTGGGCTCTCCCAGGGGAACATTCAGTACTTC
J: TRBJ1-2; V: TRBV5-1; length: 13; D: -; size: once; CDR3: CASSLGQGRSYTF; DNA: TGCGCCAGCAGCTTGGGGCAGGGTCGGAGCTACACCTTC
J: TRBJ2-5; V: TRBV19; length: 13; D: -; size: -; CDR3: CASRGDFQETQYF; DNA: TGTGCCAGCCGAGGGGACTTCCAAGAGACCCAGTACTTC
J: TRBJ2-3; V: TRBV2; length: 15; D: TRBD1; size: -; CDR3: CAIKWDRWRTDTQYF; DNA: TGTGCCATAAAATGGGACAGATGGAGAACAGATACGCAGTATTTT
J: TRBJ1-5; V: TRBV18; length: 14; D: -; size: once; CDR3: CASSPNTGNQPQHF; DNA: TGTGCCAGCTCACCGAACACCGGCAATCAGCCCCAGCATTTT
J: TRBJ1-1; V: TRBV6-2/TRBV6-3; length: 14; D: TRBD1; size: -; CDR3: CASSTDRVNTEAFF; DNA: TGTGCCAGCAGTACCGACAGGGTGAACACTGAAGCTTTCTTT
J: TRBJ2-5; V: TRBV7-3; length: 14; D: TRBD1; size: -; CDR3: CASSYGQDGETQYF; DNA: TGTGCCAGCAGCTACGGACAGGACGGGGAGACCCAGTACTTC
J: TRBJ2-3; V: TRBV29-1; length: 13; D: -; size: -; CDR3: CSVLPVTGDTQYF; DNA: TGCAGCGTTCTGCCCGTAACCGGAGATACGCAGTATTTT
J: TRBJ1-1; V: TRBV5-1; length: 16; D: TRBD1; size: -; CDR3: CASSLRTGGERTEAFF; DNA: TGCGCCAGCAGCCTCCGGACAGGGGGGGAAAGGACTGAAGCTTTCTTT
J: TRBJ2-2; V: TRBV7-9; length: 12; D: -; size: -; CDR3: CASSLQSGELFF; DNA: TGTGCCAGCAGCTTACAATCCGGGGAGCTGTTTTTT
J: TRBJ1-1; V: TRBV5-6; length: 15; D: TRBD1; size: -; CDR3: CASSTPRGQRTEAFF; DNA: TGTGCCAGCAGTACACCCAGGGGGCAGAGGACTGAAGCTTTCTTT
J: TRBJ2-2; V: TRBV5-6; length: 17; D: -; size: once; CDR3: CASSFPGHHPNTGELFF; DNA: TGTGCCAGCAGCTTTCCGGGACACCATCCGAACACCGGGGAGCTGTTTTTT
J: TRBJ2-2; V: TRBV28; length: 19; D: TRBD2; size: -; CDR3: CASSRGTSGRARNTGELFF; DNA: TGTGCCAGCAGTAGGGGGACTAGCGGGAGGGCCCGGAACACCGGGGAGCTGTTTTTT
J: TRBJ2-3; V: TRBV28; length: 14; D: -; size: -; CDR3: CASKGQGQIDTQYF; DNA: TGTGCCAGCAAAGGGCAGGGGCAGATAGATACGCAGTATTTT
J: TRBJ2-7; V: TRBV28; length: 16; D: TRBD1; size: -; CDR3: CASRTISQGPLYEQYF; DNA: TGTGCCAGCCGAACCATTTCACAGGGGCCTCTGTACGAGCAGTACTTC
J: TRBJ1-4; V: TRBV7-2; length: 14; D: TRBD1; size: -; CDR3: CASSSQGAGEKLFF; DNA: TGTGCCAGCAGCTCACAGGGGGCGGGAGAAAAACTGTTTTTT
J: TRBJ2-3; V: TRBV9; length: 16; D: TRBD1; size: -; CDR3: CASSVSPGTGVDTQYF; DNA: TGTGCCAGCAGCGTATCTCCCGGGACAGGGGTAGATACGCAGTATTTT
J: TRBJ2-1; V: TRBV7-2; length: 15; D: -; size: -; CDR3: CASSSGRGSYNEQFF; DNA: TGTGCCAGCAGCTCTGGCAGGGGATCCTACAATGAGCAGTTCTTC
J: TRBJ1-2; V: TRBV10-3; length: 13; D: TRBD1; size: -; CDR3: CAISSGTGDGYTF; DNA: TGTGCCATCAGTAGCGGGACAGGGGATGGCTACACCTTC
J: TRBJ2-2; V: TRBV24-1; length: 17; D: -; size: -; CDR3: CATSDFLGGSNTGELFF; DNA: TGTGCCACCAGTGATTTCCTCGGCGGGTCGAACACCGGGGAGCTGTTTTTT
J: TRBJ2-1; V: TRBV4-1; length: 17; D: TRBD1; size: -; CDR3: CASSPWDRGPSYNEQFF; DNA: TGCGCCAGCAGCCCCTGGGACAGAGGGCCTTCCTACAATGAGCAGTTCTTC
J: TRBJ2-1; V: TRBV7-9; length: 14; D: TRBD1; size: once; CDR3: CASCEQGAENEQFF; DNA: TGTGCCAGCTGTGAACAGGGGGCTGAAAATGAGCAGTTCTTC
J: TRBJ1-2; V: TRBV9; length: 15; D: -; size: -; CDR3: CASSVMSSTFLGYTF; DNA: TGTGCCAGCAGCGTAATGAGCTCCACGTTCCTTGGCTACACCTTC
J: TRBJ2-2; V: TRBV7-9; length: 17; D: TRBD1; size: -; CDR3: CASSRIRTGANTGELFF; DNA: TGTGCCAGCAGCCGAATCCGGACAGGTGCGAACACCGGGGAGCTGTTTTTT
J: TRBJ2-2; V: TRBV11-2; length: 17; D: -; size: once; CDR3: CASSLDPAGPLTGELFF; DNA: TGTGCCAGCAGCTTAGATCCCGCGGGGCCCCTCACCGGGGAGCTGTTTTTT
J: TRBJ2-7; V: TRBV6-2/TRBV6-3; length: 12; D: TRBD2; size: -; CDR3: CASSYSMGLPYF; DNA: TGTGCCAGCAGTTACTCGATGGGACTACCGTACTTC
J: TRBJ1-1; V: TRBV7-9; length: 15; D: -; size: -; CDR3: CASSLAGGETTEAFF; DNA: TGTGCCAGCAGCTTAGCGGGAGGGGAGACCACTGAAGCTTTCTTT
J: TRBJ2-2; V: TRBV5-1; length: 13; D: TRBD1; size: -; CDR3: CASTDRAPGELFF; DNA: TGCGCCAGCACGGACAGGGCGCCCGGGGAGCTGTTTTTT
J: TRBJ2-1; V: TRBV28; length: 14; D: TRBD2; size: -; CDR3: CASSFERGGDEQFF; DNA: TGTGCCAGCAGTTTCGAGCGGGGTGGGGATGAGCAGTTCTTC
J: TRBJ2-1; V: TRBV6-5; length: 15; D: TRBD2; size: -; CDR3: CASSPTSGGADEQFF; DNA: TGTGCCAGCAGTCCTACTAGCGGGGGGGCGGATGAGCAGTTCTTC
J: TRBJ2-1; V: TRBV4-1; length: 16; D: TRBD2; size: few; CDR3: CASSQTTLAGGREQFF; DNA: TGCGCCAGCAGCCAAACGACTCTAGCGGGGGGGAGAGAGCAGTTCTTC
J: TRBJ1-1; V: TRBV5-4; length: 13; D: -; size: -; CDR3: CAAQVDSNTEAFF; DNA: TGTGCCGCCCAGGTCGACAGCAACACTGAAGCTTTCTTT
J: TRBJ2-1; V: TRBV5-1; length: 16; D: TRBD1; size: -; CDR3: CASSFDGTGGHNEQFF; DNA: TGCGCCAGCAGCTTCGACGGGACAGGGGGCCACAATGAGCAGTTCTTC
J: TRBJ2-1; V: TRBV18; length: 12; D: -; size: -; CDR3: CASSRDFNEQFF; DNA: TGTGCCAGCTCACGGGACTTCAATGAGCAGTTCTTC
J: TRBJ2-1; V: TRBV4-2; length: 15; D: -; size: few; CDR3: CASSQDHSSPNEQFF; DNA: TGTGCCAGCAGCCAAGATCACAGTTCTCCCAATGAGCAGTTCTTC
J: TRBJ2-3; V: TRBV21-1; length: 16; D: -; size: -; CDR3: CASSKYTKYDTDTQYF; DNA: TGTGCCAGCAGCAAATACACCAAATACGACACAGATACGCAGTATTTT
J: TRBJ1-1; V: TRBV28; length: 15; D: TRBD1; size: -; CDR3: CASSFGQGVDTEAFF; DNA: TGTGCCAGCAGTTTCGGCCAGGGGGTTGACACTGAAGCTTTCTTT
J: TRBJ1-1; V: TRBV6-8; length: 13; D: -; size: -; CDR3: CASSRDQNTEAFF; DNA: TGTGCCAGCAGCCGGGATCAGAACACTGAAGCTTTCTTT
J: TRBJ2-7; V: TRBV18; length: 14; D: TRBD1; size: -; CDR3: CASSPTGVSYEQYF; DNA: TGTGCCAGCTCACCAACAGGGGTCTCCTACGAGCAGTACTTC
J: TRBJ2-4; V: TRBV28; length: 12; D: -; size: -; CDR3: CASSLRGNIQYF; DNA: TGTGCCAGCAGTCTAAGGGGTAACATTCAGTACTTC
J: TRBJ1-1; V: TRBV29-1; length: 12; D: -; size: -; CDR3: CSVDSSEYPPQF; DNA: TGCAGCGTTGATAGCAGTGAGTACCCCCCCCAGTTT
J: TRBJ1-2; V: TRBV6-6; length: 13; D: TRBD1; size: -; CDR3: CASSQQGPYGYTF; DNA: TGTGCCAGCAGCCAACAGGGGCCCTATGGCTACACCTTC
J: TRBJ2-1; V: TRBV6-2/TRBV6-3; length: 14; D: TRBD1; size: -; CDR3: CASSGQGVYNEQFF; DNA: TGTGCCAGCAGCGGACAGGGGGTTTACAATGAGCAGTTCTTC
J: TRBJ1-1; V: TRBV5-1; length: 16; D: -; size: -; CDR3: CASSLEGGHLNTEAFF; DNA: TGCGCCAGCAGCTTGGAAGGGGGACACTTGAACACTGAAGCTTTCTTT
J: TRBJ1-1; V: TRBV12-3/TRBV12-4; length: 13; D: -; size: -; CDR3: CASRPERNTEAFF; DNA: TGTGCCAGCAGGCCCGAGAGGAACACTGAAGCTTTCTTT
J: TRBJ1-1; V: TRBV6-2/TRBV6-3; length: 13; D: -; size: -; CDR3: CASSPQGTTEAFF; DNA: TGTGCCAGCAGCCCCCAGGGTACCACTGAAGCTTTCTTT